These 2 T cell receptor beta chains came from one sample sequenced in a study of blood T cell repertoires in COVID-19. Repertoires were generated with immunoSEQ multiplex PCR, while TCRdb's copy carries only in-frame clones and drops some. The table shows about 110,000 clones, with about two thirds occurring only once. The source material was peripheral blood. Source of these receptors: a woman in her 40s with acute or convalescent COVID-19.

This clone was counted only a few times. The chain couples TRBV3-1 (or the pseudogene TRBV3-2) to TRBJ2-1; 7 positions agree with TRBD1. Per the germline V gene, CDR1 is LGHDT and CDR2 is YNNKEL (reference sequence). CDR3 length equals 15 residues. V shed 5 bases and J 3 bases; nucleotides not matched to a gene: 7. The CDR3 protein is CASSETGTDYNEQFF. As DNA, the CDR3 is TGTGCCAGCAGCGAGACCGGGACAGACTACAATGAGCAGTTCTTC.

As to this clone: The identical CDR3 is also encoded by other nucleotide sequences in the sample. This rearrangement joins TRBV5-1 to TRBJ2-5; TRBD1 aligns across 9 bases. The CDR3 is 15 residues long. Trimming took 2 bases from V and 0 from J; bases not matched to a gene: 2. Per germline, CDR1 SGHRS and CDR2 YFSETQ. The CDR3 coding sequence is TGCGCCAGCAGCTTACAGGGGGCGGACCAAGAGACCCAGTACTTC. This sequence encodes CASSLQGADQETQYF.